This T cell receptor beta chain emerged from a study of T cell responses to AZD1222 COVID-19 vaccine. The study's findings and limits: There were mostly white British donors and more females than males, and clonal diversity was possibly underestimated. CD4 TCRs linked to vaccination spanned spike, dominating at 160-218 and 743-854.

TCRdb's copy holds only in-frame clones and misses some; the assay was immunoSEQ multiplex PCR. The sample has about 80,000 clones, over 75% seen once; the top ten hold more than 9%. CDR3 length: 17 residues. V was pared by 1 base and J by 0 bases, with 15 bases between. CDR1 KGHDR and CDR2 SFDVKD come from the germline V gene. This clone came up once. Its antigen is unknown. The sample was peripheral blood, taken 28 days after the second AZD1222 dose. The chain links TRBV24-1 to TRBJ2-7; D is undetermined. The sequence derives from an adult who received the AZD1222 COVID-19 vaccine. The CDR3 DNA follows: TGTGCCACCAGTGATTTTAAGGCGCCAGAGAGCTCCTACGAGCAGTACTTC. This gives the protein CATSDFKAPESSYEQYF.